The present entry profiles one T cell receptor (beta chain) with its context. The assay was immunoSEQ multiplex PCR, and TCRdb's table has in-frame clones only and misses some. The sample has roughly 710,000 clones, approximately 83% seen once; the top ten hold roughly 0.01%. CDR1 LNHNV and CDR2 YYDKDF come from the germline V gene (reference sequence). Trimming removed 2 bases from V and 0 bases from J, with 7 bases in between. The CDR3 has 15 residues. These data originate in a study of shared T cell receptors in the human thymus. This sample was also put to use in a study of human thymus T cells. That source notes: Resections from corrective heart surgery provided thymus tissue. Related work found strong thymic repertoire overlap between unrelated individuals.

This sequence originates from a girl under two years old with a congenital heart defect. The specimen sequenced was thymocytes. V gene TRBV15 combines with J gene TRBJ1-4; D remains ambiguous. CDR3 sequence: CATSRTRTTNEKLFF. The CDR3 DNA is TGTGCCACCAGCAGAACACGAACAACTAATGAAAAACTGTTTTTT.